These T cell receptor beta chains were read from a single sample in a study of T cells in Graves' hyperthyroidism and ophthalmopathy. TCRdb processed the multiplex PCR reads anew with MiXCR; each CDR3 protein has one entry. The sample yields about 400,000 distinct CDR3 sequences, roughly 25% seen once. Sequenced: blood. All receptors come from a man aged 50-60 years with Graves' hyperthyroidism. Both conserved end residues are part of each CDR3. A D gene is named only where the DNA matches it firmly. Clone size is given for some rows only: seen once, a few or many times, or a class if the clone is expanded.

CDR3 length	clone size	J gene	V gene	D gene	CDR3 DNA	CDR3 protein
13	once	TRBJ2-3	TRBV29-1	TRBD2	TGCAGCGTCGGCGAGCGGGAGACAGATACGCAGTATTTT	CSVGERETDTQYF
15	many	TRBJ2-3	TRBV12-3/TRBV12-4	.	TGTGCCAGCGGACGTCACAGGGATAGCACAGATACGCAGTATTTT	CASGRHRDSTDTQYF
15	.	TRBJ1-1	TRBV10-3	TRBD1	TGTGCCACCGACTCGGGACAGGGGGGTAGCACTGAAGCTTTCTTT	CATDSGQGGSTEAFF
12	.	TRBJ2-1	TRBV20-1	.	TGCAGTGCTAGAGATGGCTACAATGAGCAGTTCTTC	CSARDGYNEQFF
15	many	TRBJ2-7	TRBV12-3/TRBV12-4	.	TGTGCCAGCAGTCCCGGGACTCCCGCTTCCTACGAGCAGTACTTC	CASSPGTPASYEQYF
17	once	TRBJ2-1	TRBV7-3	TRBD2	TGTGCCAGCAGCTTAAAGGGGACTAGCGGGAAATACAATGAGCAGTTCTTC	CASSLKGTSGKYNEQFF
13	.	TRBJ1-5	TRBV6-4	.	TGTGCCAGCAGTGACAGGGCCCAAGGGCCCCAGCATTTT	CASSDRAQGPQHF
20	.	TRBJ2-2	TRBV2	TRBD2	TGTGCCACCGTGGGCCCTACCCTGACTAGCGGGAGCGGGAACACCGGGGAGCTGTTTTTT	CATVGPTLTSGSGNTGELFF
14	.	TRBJ2-3	TRBV7-8	.	TGTGCCAGCAGCGTAGCAGCGGTGGCAGATACGCAGTATTTT	CASSVAAVADTQYF
18	.	TRBJ2-7	TRBV7-2	TRBD2	TGTGCCAGCAGCCCCGTGAGGGGAACTAGCGGGAGGCTCTACGAGCAGTACTTC	CASSPVRGTSGRLYEQYF
16	.	TRBJ2-2	TRBV11-3	.	TGTGCCAGCAGCCCACCATTTTGGAAAAACACCGGGGAGCTGTTTTTT	CASSPPFWKNTGELFF
17	few	TRBJ2-4	TRBV5-6	.	TGTGCCAGCAGCTTGGGTGAACTCAGGCTAGCCAAAAACATTCAGTACTTC	CASSLGELRLAKNIQYF
13	.	TRBJ2-5	TRBV29-1	TRBD2	TGCAGCGTTGTCGGCGGGGGTTGGGAGACCCAGTACTTC	CSVVGGGWETQYF
15	once	TRBJ1-4	TRBV5-1	TRBD1	TGCGCCAGCACCAGCGCCGGGACAGACGATGAAAAACTGTTTTTT	CASTSAGTDDEKLFF
17	.	TRBJ1-5	TRBV28	.	TGTGCCAGCAGCTCCCCGGGAGGGATACGAAACAATCAGCCCCAGCATTTT	CASSSPGGIRNNQPQHF
12	few	TRBJ1-1	TRBV20-1	.	TGCAGTGCTAGCACAGCTAACACTGAAGCTTTCTTT	CSASTANTEAFF
15	few	TRBJ1-5	TRBV7-9	.	TGTGCCAGCAGCTTAAGGGCGAGAGGTTTTCAGCCCCAGCATTTT	CASSLRARGFQPQHF
15	.	TRBJ2-1	TRBV25-1	.	TGTGCCAGCAGTGATCCAGGGGCTAAGTACAATGAGCAGTTCTTC	CASSDPGAKYNEQFF
16	many	TRBJ2-3	TRBV12-3/TRBV12-4	.	TGTGCCAGCAGTTCAATGTCCATCGCGGCGACAGATACGCAGTATTTT	CASSSMSIAATDTQYF
14	many	TRBJ2-3	TRBV5-1	.	TGCGCCAGCAGCCCCCGGGAGTTTGGAGATACGCAGTATTTT	CASSPREFGDTQYF
16	.	TRBJ1-1	TRBV3-1	.	TGTGCCAGCAGCCAAGATTTTCGGCGAACAGACACTGAAGCTTTCTTT	CASSQDFRRTDTEAFF
14	few	TRBJ2-1	TRBV5-6	TRBD1	TGTGCCAGCAGACCAGTGACAGGGGGCAATGAGCAGTTCTTC	CASRPVTGGNEQFF
13	few	TRBJ2-2	TRBV9	.	TGTGCCAGCAGCGTACCGGTGGGCGGGGAGCTGTTTTTT	CASSVPVGGELFF
14	few	TRBJ2-7	TRBV19	.	TGTGCCAGTAGTATAAAACAGGGCCTATACGAGCAGTACTTC	CASSIKQGLYEQYF
16	many	TRBJ2-7	TRBV11-2	TRBD2	TGTGCCAGCAGCTTAGTGCGGGAGGCCGTGACGGGGGAGCAGTACTTC	CASSLVREAVTGEQYF
14	few	TRBJ2-1	TRBV12-3/TRBV12-4	TRBD1	TGTGCCAGCAGCTTGGGACAGGGGGCGCGTGAGCAGTTCTTC	CASSLGQGAREQFF
16	many	TRBJ2-3	TRBV11-2	.	TGTGCCAGCAGCTCATCCTTAGCGGAACTCACAGATACGCAGTATTTT	CASSSSLAELTDTQYF
16	.	TRBJ2-6	TRBV5-1	.	TGCGCCAGCAGCTTGGCGGGAGGAACGGGGGCCGACGTCCTGACTTTC	CASSLAGGTGADVLTF
12	few	TRBJ2-7	TRBV6-1	.	TGTGCCAGCAAGGGGGGTGCCTACGAGCAGTACTTC	CASKGGAYEQYF
14	.	TRBJ1-2	TRBV15	TRBD1	TGTGCCACCAGCAGAGATCTAGGGGGCGATGGCTACACCTTC	CATSRDLGGDGYTF
16	many	TRBJ2-1	TRBV11-3	.	TGTGCCAGCAGCTTAGATAGGAGGGAGATCTACAATGAGCAGTTCTTC	CASSLDRREIYNEQFF
15	many	TRBJ2-3	TRBV27	TRBD2	TGTGCCAGCAGTTCACTAGCGGACTTATCAGATACGCAGTATTTT	CASSSLADLSDTQYF
14	.	TRBJ1-2	TRBV3-1	.	TGTGCCAGCAGCCAAAATGACCGGGCCCATGGCTACACCTTC	CASSQNDRAHGYTF
12	many	TRBJ1-2	TRBV28	.	TGTGCCAGCAGTACTCGTCTAAGGGGCTACACCTTC	CASSTRLRGYTF
16	few	TRBJ2-3	TRBV11-2	.	TGTGCCAGCAGCTCACTTCAGGAGCGCGGCACAGATACGCAGTATTTT	CASSSLQERGTDTQYF
14	.	TRBJ2-3	TRBV24-1	TRBD1	TGTGCCACCAGTGAGAGACAGGGGACAGATACGCAGTATTTT	CATSERQGTDTQYF
15	.	TRBJ2-1	TRBV27	TRBD1	TGTGCCAGCAGTCGACGAGGGACAGGATACAATGAGCAGTTCTTC	CASSRRGTGYNEQFF
13	.	TRBJ2-7	TRBV11-2	.	TGTGCCAGCAGCTTAGGCCGGGGGTCCGAGCAGTACTTC	CASSLGRGSEQYF
16	.	TRBJ1-3	TRBV3-1	TRBD1	TGTGCCAGCAGCCAGGTGTCAGGGGGTGGTGGAAACACCATATATTTT	CASSQVSGGGGNTIYF
15	many	TRBJ1-2	TRBV28	TRBD1	TGTGCCAGCAGTGTTACAGGGGCCGGTTCGTATGGCTACACCTTC	CASSVTGAGSYGYTF
13	.	TRBJ1-2	TRBV12-3/TRBV12-4	.	TGTGCCAGCAGTTTTTCCGGCGACGGGGGCTACACCTTC	CASSFSGDGGYTF
12	few	TRBJ1-2	TRBV20-1	.	TGCAGTGCTCCAAATGGTCTGGGTGGCTACACCTTC	CSAPNGLGGYTF
14	many	TRBJ2-3	TRBV2	.	TGTGCCAGCAGTGAGCTTCAAGAGTCAGATACGCAGTATTTT	CASSELQESDTQYF
15	.	TRBJ2-5	TRBV5-1	TRBD2	TGCGCCAGCAGCTTCGCTAGCGGGAGTAAAGAGACCCAGTACTTC	CASSFASGSKETQYF
16	.	TRBJ2-3	TRBV7-9	TRBD1	TGTGCCAGCAGCGCGCCGAATAAGGACAGGGGGACTACGCAGTATTTT	CASSAPNKDRGTTQYF
16	few	TRBJ2-1	TRBV2	TRBD2	TGTGCCAGCAGGCTTGGGGGACTAGCGGGAAACAATGAGCAGTTCTTC	CASRLGGLAGNNEQFF
12	few	TRBJ2-5	TRBV3-1	.	TGTGCCAGCAGAGCAACAGGAGCTACCCAGTACTTC	CASRATGATQYF
13	.	TRBJ2-7	TRBV20-1	TRBD1	TGCAGTGCTGAGAGGGACAGGGGTAATGAGCAGTACTTC	CSAERDRGNEQYF
14	many	TRBJ2-5	TRBV28	.	TGTGCCAGCAGTTTGGGTGCACCAGGAGAGACCCAGTACTTC	CASSLGAPGETQYF
17	.	TRBJ2-1	TRBV11-1	TRBD2	TGTGCCAGCAGCTTAACTACAGGACTAGCGGGAGGGAATGAGCAGTTCTTC	CASSLTTGLAGGNEQFF
14	many	TRBJ2-3	TRBV27	.	TGTGCCAGCAGTCCCCGGACTCGCACAGATACGCAGTATTTT	CASSPRTRTDTQYF
16	.	TRBJ2-7	TRBV9	TRBD2	TGTGCCAGCAGCGTAGGGGCGGGACTAGGGCTAAACGAGCAGTACTTC	CASSVGAGLGLNEQYF
14	.	TRBJ2-3	TRBV5-1	TRBD1	TGCGCCAGCAGCTTAACAGGGGGATTGGATACGCAGTATTTT	CASSLTGGLDTQYF
14	few	TRBJ2-5	TRBV12-3/TRBV12-4	.	TGTGCCAGCAGTACTGGACCGCCTTGGGAGACCCAGTACTTC	CASSTGPPWETQYF
15	few	TRBJ1-1	TRBV20-1	.	TGCAGTGCTAGAGACCAGGGAACCAGGCTCACTGAAGCTTTCTTT	CSARDQGTRLTEAFF
12	.	TRBJ1-1	TRBV20-1	.	TGCAGTGCTACGGCTATGGGAAATGAAGCTTTCTTT	CSATAMGNEAFF
15	.	TRBJ2-6	TRBV12-3/TRBV12-4	.	TGTGCCAGCAGTTTCCGGGCAACTGGGGCCAACGTCCTGACTTTC	CASSFRATGANVLTF
12	few	TRBJ2-7	TRBV7-9	.	TGTGCCAGCAGGGGGGACAACTACGAGCAGTACTTC	CASRGDNYEQYF
15	.	TRBJ2-2	TRBV14	.	TGTGCCAGCAGCCAAGTGGCCGGGAGCTCCGGGGAGCTGTTTTTT	CASSQVAGSSGELFF